The 14 T cell receptor beta chains reported below all come from one sample, sequenced in a study of neurological immune-mediated disorders. A single record per CDR3 protein comes from TCRdb applying MiXCR to the 5' RACE reads. The sample records 40,000 to 45,000 distinct CDR3 sequences, over 6% being singletons. Sequencing was done on a sample of CD4+ T cells from blood. These receptors were collected from a woman between 35 and 50 years old in good health.

This clonotype was seen repeatedly, ten times or more. This chain uses TRBV10-3 with TRBJ1-1; 8 bases align to TRBD1. The CDR3 is made up of 14 amino acids. Germline CDR1 and CDR2: ENHRY and SYGVKD. After removal of 8 bases from V and 13 bases from J, the junction contained 18 bases not matched to a gene. The CDR3 is CAIQQPGQGRSLFF. The DNA of the CDR3 is TGTGCCATCCAGCAGCCCGGACAGGGTCGGAGTCTTTTCTTT.

This clonotype was detected many times. This chain connects TRBV6-5 to TRBJ1-2, with D possibly matching TRBD1 (5 bases). In germline, CDR1 is MNHEY, CDR2 SVGAGI. The CDR3 has 12 amino acids. The V and J ends lost 5 bases and 4 bases respectively, with 8 bases between them. In nucleotides, the CDR3 is TGTGCCAGCAGTGACAGCTCCTATGGCTACACCTTC. Protein product: CASSDSSYGYTF.

The table lists this clonotype with many counts. This chain uses TRBV11-2 with TRBJ1-2; D perhaps matches TRBD1 (5 bases). The V gene's germline CDR1 is SGHAT and CDR2 FQNNGV. Trimming left V 6 bases short and J 7 bases short, with 18 bases between. This CDR3 is built from 14 residues. The CDR3 region has the DNA TGTGCCAGCAGGAACGCGGCAGGACATAGTGGCTACACCTTC. Translating gives CASRNAAGHSGYTF.

Note on this clonotype: At one end the junction does not follow the germline gene, possibly because of a read error. The chain employs TRBV27 and TRBJ2-4; possible D gene TRBD2, 5 bases. CDR3 size: 11 residues. In germline, CDR1 is MNHEY, CDR2 SMNVEV (reference sequence). CDR3 sequence reads: CASRGRNIQHF. CDR3 nucleotides: TGTGCCAGCCGAGGGAGAAACATTCAGCACTTT.

At least ten counts were recorded for this clonotype. V usage is TRBV5-1 and J usage is TRBJ1-2; 9 bases agree with TRBD1. The V and J ends lost 3 bases and 6 bases, in that order; junction bases with no gene match: 12. CDR3 length: 16 residues. Germline-derived CDR1 and CDR2 are SGHRS and YFSETQ. The CDR3, as DNA: TGCGCCAGCAGCTCGGGTCCCGGACAGGGGAACAATGGCTACACCTTC. As protein: CASSSGPGQGNNGYTF.

In this sample, this clonotype turned up many times. The chain joins TRBV3-1 to TRBJ1-6; D unresolved. Per the germline V gene, CDR1 is LGHDT and CDR2 is YNNKEL (reference sequence). Between the trimmed V and J ends, which lost 4 bases and 7 bases, there was a span of 8 bases. The CDR3 is made up of 13 amino acids. This CDR3 is CASSPDRNSPLHF. The CDR3, as DNA: TGTGCCAGCAGCCCGGACCGAAATTCACCCCTCCACTTT. The variable domain in full, completed from reference TRBV3-1 and TRBJ1-6, reads DTAVSQTPKYLVTQMGNDKSIKCEQNLGHDTMYWYKQDSKKFLKIMFSYNNKELIINETVPNRFSPKSPDKAHLNLHINSLELGDSAVYFCASSPDRNSPLHFGNGTRLTVT.

This chain links TRBV27 with TRBJ2-3, with 8 bases fitting TRBD1. The length of the CDR3 is 13 residues. The germline V gene encodes CDR1 MNHEY and CDR2 SMNVEV (reference sequence). The V segment lost 7 bases and the J segment 4 bases; nucleotides outside the gene matches: 4. CDR3 sequence reads: CASTDRVSDTQYF. The CDR3 nucleotides are TGTGCCAGCACGGACAGGGTATCAGATACGCAGTATTTT.

This clonotype came up a few times. The chain couples TRBV6-6 to TRBJ2-3; D is possibly TRBD1 (5 bases). CDR1 is MNHNY and CDR2 is SVGAGI in the germline V gene (reference sequence). The CDR3 is made up of 12 amino acids. V dropped 10 bases and J dropped 2 bases, with 10 bases sitting between them. CDR3 region: CATLDTTDTQYF. The CDR3 bases are TGTGCCACCTTGGACACCACAGATACGCAGTATTTT.

Many counts were recorded for this clonotype. The chain employs TRBV5-6 and TRBJ2-1, with TRBD2 matching over 7 bases. V gave up 3 bases and J gave up 10 bases; unmatched junction bases: 16. CDR1 is SGHDT, CDR2 YYEEEE, per germline. The CDR3 sequence is 16 residues long. CDR3: CASSSMGRGEEWEQFF. CDR3 nucleotide sequence: TGTGCCAGCAGCTCGATGGGCCGGGGGGAAGAATGGGAGCAGTTCTTC.

This clonotype has ten or more counts. The V gene is TRBV6-4, the J gene TRBJ2-1; 7 nucleotides line up with TRBD1. CDR1 is MRHNA and CDR2 is SNTAGT in the germline V gene. This CDR3 has 14 amino acids. The V segment lost 5 bases and the J segment 2 bases; nucleotides outside the gene matches: 3. The DNA of the CDR3 is TGTGCCAGCAGTTATCAGGGGGCCTACAATGAGCAGTTCTTC. Its translation: CASSYQGAYNEQFF.

This clonotype has ten or more counts. V usage is TRBV7-3 and J usage is TRBJ2-6, with D unresolved. Germline V gives CDR1 SGHTA, CDR2 FQGTGA. V was shortened by 5 bases and J by 0 bases, with 14 bases between the two germline ends. This CDR3 has 17 amino acids. The CDR3 reads CASSERYGNSGANVLTF. The CDR3 DNA reads as TGTGCCAGCAGCGAAAGATACGGCAACTCTGGGGCCAACGTCCTGACTTTC.

This clonotype was observed many times. The V gene is TRBV6-7, the J gene TRBJ2-2, with TRBD2 matching 8 bases. TRBV6-7 counts as an open reading frame of uncertain function. With V trimmed by 0 bases and J by 5 bases, 11 bases remained unmatched. This CDR3 has 18 residues. The CDR3 coding sequence is TGTGCCAGCAGTTACTCTCCCGAGGCGGGCGGGAGGACCGGGGAGCTGTTTTTT. Its translation is CASSYSPEAGGRTGELFF.

In this sample, this clonotype turned up many times. This chain joins TRBV18 and TRBJ2-7, with 8 bases aligning to TRBD2. CDR1 is KGHSH and CDR2 is LQKENI in the germline V gene. The V gene end was trimmed by 2 bases and the J gene end by 4 bases; junction bases not matched to a gene: 4. This CDR3 region has 14 residues. The CDR3 DNA reads TGTGCCAGCTCACCAGGGACTAGTCGGTACGAGCAGTACTTC. Translating it yields CASSPGTSRYEQYF.

This clonotype has a count of ten or more. The rearrangement joins TRBV28 to TRBJ2-1; perhaps TRBD2 as D (6 bases). Trimming took 8 bases from V and 5 from J, leaving 19 bases between them. This CDR3 region has 15 residues. Germline CDR1 reads MDHEN; CDR2 reads SYDVKM. The CDR3 DNA reads TGTGCCAGCGGCCGAGGGGATGGGAGGAACAATGAGCAGTTCTTC. It yields the protein CASGRGDGRNNEQFF.